One sample yielded the 27 T cell receptor beta chains listed below, sequenced in a study of blood T cell repertoires in COVID-19. The assay was immunoSEQ multiplex PCR, and TCRdb's table has in-frame clones only and misses some. The data hold nearly 350,000 clones, with more than 75% observed a single time. Sequencing was done on a sample of peripheral blood. These receptors were obtained from a woman aged 18-35 years who had recovered from COVID-19.

CDR3 nucleotides: TGTGCCAGCAGCACGGACTCTTACTCTGGGGCCAACGTCCTGACTTTC. Its translation is CASSTDSYSGANVLTF. The rearrangement joins TRBV5-8 to TRBJ2-6, with D perhaps TRBD2 (5 bases). Looked up from germline, CDR1 is SGHTS and CDR2 is YDEGEE. CDR3 length: 16 residues. Trimming shortened V by 4 bases and J by 0 bases, and 11 bases separated the two germline ends.

The J gene is TRBJ2-7, the V gene TRBV6-5; 9 nucleotides line up with TRBD1. This CDR3 is built from 14 residues. Trimming removed 10 bases from V and 4 bases from J; junction bases left unmatched: 11. CDR1 and CDR2 (germline): MNHEY, SVGAGI. DNA for the CDR3: TGTGCCACCCAAAAGGACAGGGGAGGGTACGAGCAGTACGTC. This codes for CATQKDRGGYEQYV.

V usage is TRBV7-2 and J usage is TRBJ2-7, with TRBD2 identical over 13 bases. This CDR3 comprises 18 residues. J lost 4 bases, V lost 2 bases, and 11 bases had no gene match. The V gene's germline CDR1 is SGHTA and CDR2 FQGNSA. CDR3 DNA sequence: TGTGCCAGCAGCTTACTTCGAAGGACTAGCGGGAGAGCATACGAGCAGTACGTC. It is translated as CASSLLRRTSGRAYEQYV.

The rearrangement joins TRBV6-1 to TRBJ2-1; D is unresolved. This CDR3 region has 13 residues. V was trimmed by 1 base and J by 5 bases, leaving 6 bases between them. The germline gives CDR1 MNHNS, CDR2 SASEGT. The DNA for the CDR3 is TGTGCCAGCAGTGAAGATAGAGACAATGAGCAGTTCTTC. Protein product: CASSEDRDNEQFF.

The chain joins TRBV6-2 or TRBV6-3 to TRBJ1-1; 8 nucleotides agree with TRBD1. From germline, CDR1 is MNHEY and CDR2 SVGEGT. This CDR3 comprises 13 residues. The V segment lost 0 bases and the J segment 11 bases; nucleotides outside the gene matches: 5. The CDR3 sequence is CASSYSNRQGAFF. The CDR3 bases are TGTGCCAGCAGTTACTCGAACAGACAGGGGGCTTTCTTT.

J is TRBJ1-2 and V is TRBV18; D unresolved. In germline, CDR1 is KGHSH, CDR2 LQKENI. Trimming removed 2 bases at V and 0 bases at J, with 10 bases between. This CDR3 contains 15 residues. As DNA, the CDR3 is TGTGCCAGCTCACCATCCCAGGATACTAACTATGGCTACACCTTC. Protein: CASSPSQDTNYGYTF.

In DNA, the CDR3 is TGTGCCAGCAGCCCCCGCATGGGGGGCAATGAGCAGTTCTTC. Protein product: CASSPRMGGNEQFF. V gene TRBV21-1 combines with J gene TRBJ2-1; the table gives TRBD2 as D, unverified against the DNA. TRBV21-1 represents a pseudogene. CDR3 length equals 14 residues.

As DNA, the CDR3 is TGCAGCGTCGGGGTCCGGGGACTAGACTATGGCTACACCTTC. This gives the protein CSVGVRGLDYGYTF. This rearrangement joins TRBV29-1 to TRBJ1-2; D may be TRBD1 (5 bases). Germline V lookup: CDR1 SQVTM, CDR2 ANQGSEA. CDR3 size: 14 residues. V lost 6 bases and J lost 3, with 17 bases in between.

This clone was picked up a small number of times. The genes are TRBV10-3 and TRBJ2-4; 10 positions agree with TRBD2. Germline V gives CDR1 ENHRY, CDR2 SYGVKD. This CDR3 has 19 amino acids. V gave up 2 bases and J gave up 0 bases; unmatched junction bases: 10. CDR3 sequence reads: CAISEPRTSGLLAKNIQYF. The CDR3 DNA sequence: TGTGCCATCAGTGAGCCAAGGACTAGCGGACTCCTAGCCAAAAACATTCAGTACTTC.

The chain carries TRBV6-2 or TRBV6-3 and TRBJ2-1; TRBD1 is a possible D gene (6 bases). Per the germline V gene, CDR1 is MNHEY and CDR2 is SVGEGT. The CDR3 is 13 residues long. With 4 bases removed from V and 8 bases from J, the gap between germline ends came to 12 bases. This chain's CDR3 is CASSWLQGHEQFF. CDR3 in DNA: TGTGCCAGCAGTTGGTTACAGGGCCATGAGCAGTTCTTC.

This chain links TRBV27 with TRBJ2-1; 14 positions match TRBD2. Germline assignment: CDR1 MNHEY and CDR2 SMNVEV (reference sequence). J lost 4 bases, V lost 2 bases, and 4 bases had no gene match. The CDR3 runs 17 residues. The CDR3 sequence: CASSLGTSGRGYNEQFF. In DNA form, the CDR3 reads TGTGCCAGCAGTTTAGGGACTAGCGGGAGAGGGTACAATGAGCAGTTCTTC.

This sequence joins TRBV12-5 and TRBJ2-1; 10 positions agree with TRBD2. From germline, CDR1 is LGHNT and CDR2 FRNRAP. Trimming at V came to 0 bases and at J to 4 bases, leaving 9 bases not matched to a gene. The CDR3 has 18 residues. CDR3 nucleotide sequence: TGTGCTAGTGGTTTGGTAAACGGAGGGACTAGCGCGTACAATGAGCAGTTCTTC. This gives the protein CASGLVNGGTSAYNEQFF.

V gene TRBV23-1 combines with J gene TRBJ2-7; D remains ambiguous. TRBV23-1 falls under the ORF class, with uncertain function. There are 12 residues in the CDR3. The V end lost 2 bases, the J end lost 2 bases, and 4 bases lay between the germline ends. The CDR3 DNA reads TGCGCCAGCAGTCAACAGGCCTACGAGCAGTACGTC. It specifies CASSQQAYEQYV.

This chain joins TRBV9 and TRBJ1-4; TRBD1 is a possible D gene (6 bases). Trimming stripped 3 bases from V and 7 bases from J, with 16 bases between. The germline gives CDR1 SGDLS, CDR2 YYNGEE. The CDR3 has 15 residues. The CDR3 loop is CASSGRGGSGEKLFF. CDR3 DNA sequence: TGTGCCAGCAGCGGACGAGGGGGATCGGGTGAAAAACTGTTTTTT.

This chain uses TRBV6-2 or TRBV6-3 with TRBJ2-1; TRBD2 matches 10 bases. The CDR3 covers 13 residues. In germline, CDR1 is MNHEY, CDR2 SVGEGT. V trimming: 3 bases; J trimming: 13 bases; junction bases outside the gene matches: 6. CDR3 residues: CASSYPGLAIQFF. The CDR3 DNA reads as TGTGCCAGCAGTTATCCGGGACTAGCGATTCAGTTCTTC.

V and J are TRBV4-3 and TRBJ1-1; D unresolved. There are 12 residues in the CDR3. V was pared by 1 base and J by 10 bases, with 10 bases between. CDR1 and CDR2 from the germline V gene are LGHNA and YSLEER. Here the CDR3 DNA reads TGCGCCAGCAGCCAAGGGAGGTCCCCAGCTTTCTTT. This encodes CASSQGRSPAFF.

V gene TRBV6-5 combines with J gene TRBJ1-5; D gene ambiguous. From germline, CDR1 is MNHEY and CDR2 SVGAGI. The V end was cut by 2 bases, the J end by 10 bases, with 15 bases between. The CDR3 contains 14 residues. In nucleotides, the CDR3 is TGTGCCAGCAGTTACATGGACCGTCGGGGTCCCCAGCATTTT. Amino acids: CASSYMDRRGPQHF.

The rearrangement uses TRBV30 and TRBJ2-5; D perhaps matches TRBD1 (5 bases). V was shortened by 3 bases and J by 5 bases, with 13 bases between the two germline ends. In germline, CDR1 is GTSNPN, CDR2 SVGIG (reference sequence). CDR3 length: 13 residues. CDR3 nucleotides: TGTGCCTGGAGCACCACAGGATTGGAGACCCAGTACTTC. It codes for CAWSTTGLETQYF.

V is TRBV6-5 and J is TRBJ2-1, with a tentative D call TRBD2 (6 bases). This CDR3 comprises 15 residues. The V end lost 2 bases, the J end lost 4 bases, and 12 bases lay between the germline ends. Per germline, CDR1 MNHEY and CDR2 SVGAGI. The CDR3 reads CASSYTGEPYNEQFF. In DNA, the CDR3 is TGTGCCAGCAGTTACACGGGAGAGCCTTACAATGAGCAGTTCTTC.

The V gene is TRBV6-5, the J gene TRBJ2-7; the D gene is possibly TRBD1 (6 bases). This CDR3 contains 13 residues. V lost 7 bases and J lost 6, with 16 bases in between. The germline V gene encodes CDR1 MNHEY and CDR2 SVGAGI. The CDR3 nucleotides read TGTGCCAGCATTGGACAGATCGACCGCGAGCAGTACGTC. Protein product: CASIGQIDREQYV.

This clone came up a few times. The junction departs from the called germline gene at one end, perhaps through a read error. V and J are TRBV7-2 and TRBJ2-1; TRBD2 aligns across 9 bases. Per germline, CDR1 SGHTA and CDR2 FQGNSA. CDR3 length: 13 amino acids. The CDR3 nucleotides are TGTGCCAGCAGCTTAGAACTAGCGGGTGATGGGATCTTC. It specifies CASSLELAGDGIF.

This CDR3 is CASSLDRASDTQYF. DNA of the CDR3: TGTGCCAGCAGTTTAGACAGGGCCTCAGATACGCAGTATTTT. The V call is TRBV28, the J call TRBJ2-3; 7 bases agree with TRBD1. Germline V gene sequence: CDR1 MDHEN, CDR2 SYDVKM. The length of the CDR3 is 14 residues. V lost 2 bases to trimming and J lost 4 bases; unmatched junction nucleotides: 3.

This chain links TRBV6-1 with TRBJ1-1; 7 positions agree with TRBD1. This CDR3 contains 17 residues. Trimming at V came to 4 bases and at J to 1 base, leaving 12 bases not matched to a gene. The germline V gene has CDR1 MNHNS and CDR2 SASEGT. This CDR3 reads CASSARQGISKNTEAFF. CDR3 coding DNA: TGTGCCAGCAGTGCCCGACAGGGAATTTCAAAGAACACTGAAGCTTTCTTT.

The chain uses TRBV10-1 and TRBJ2-2; maybe TRBD2 (6 bases). The CDR3 loop spans 19 amino acids. V was clipped by 0 bases and J by 5 bases, with 22 bases between them. In germline, CDR1 is WNHNN, CDR2 SYGVQD (reference sequence). The CDR3 reads CASSESPVSGVKGTGELFF. In nucleotides, the CDR3 is TGCGCCAGCAGTGAGTCTCCCGTTTCGGGGGTCAAAGGAACCGGGGAGCTGTTTTTT.

The gene calls are TRBV11-3 and TRBJ2-1; 11 bases align to TRBD2. The CDR3 length is 16 residues. Germline V gene data show CDR1 as SGHNT and CDR2 as YENEEA. The junction had 4 bases not matched to a gene; V was cut back by 0 bases and J by 6 bases. The CDR3 loop reads CASSLDLLAGVNEQFF. The CDR3 coding sequence is TGTGCCAGCAGCTTAGACCTACTAGCGGGAGTCAATGAGCAGTTCTTC.

This rearrangement joins TRBV7-2 to TRBJ2-3; TRBD1 matches 10 bases. With 2 bases clipped from V and 3 bases from J, the junction kept 14 bases outside the gene matches. Per the germline V gene, CDR1 is SGHTA and CDR2 is FQGNSA. This CDR3 has 19 residues. The CDR3 coding sequence is TGTGCCAGCAGCTTATACCCTCCCGGGACAGGGGTCGTGACAGATACGCAGTATTTT. This sequence encodes CASSLYPPGTGVVTDTQYF.

The chain couples TRBV2 to TRBJ2-6; 11 nucleotides align to TRBD2. Germline values: CDR1 SNHLY, CDR2 FYNNEI. The CDR3 is 17 residues long. Trimming cost V 4 bases and J 0 bases; bases outside gene matches: 2. The CDR3 DNA reads TGTGCCAGCAGTGCCGGGACTAGCGGCTCTGGGGCCAACGTCCTGACTTTC. This codes for CASSAGTSGSGANVLTF.